A single sample is the source of the 13 T cell receptor beta chains below, sequenced in a study of Ad26.COV2.S vaccination and SARS-CoV-2 variants. This table comes from immunoSEQ multiplex PCR, and its TCRdb copy is limited to in-frame clones, with some not included. Altogether roughly 680,000 clones are present, 80% to 90% being singletons, with the ten largest covering about 1.5%. Documented treatment: around 19 received Ad26.COV2.S at low or high dose, single or two shots; about five received placebo; per-sample allocation not given. Day 63 following the first vaccine or placebo injection was when the samples were taken. This sample comprised peripheral blood, obtained in a trial of Ad26.COV2.S vaccine versus placebo. These receptor sequences come from a person aged 18 to 65 who received the Ad26.COV2.S COVID-19 vaccine or a placebo.

The rearrangement joins TRBV5-4 to TRBJ2-3; a weak D match, TRBD1 (5 bases). V lost 6 bases and J 3 bases, leaving 8 bases between the germline ends. This CDR3 is built from 12 residues. Germline CDR1 is SGHNT and CDR2 is YYREEE (reference sequence). In DNA, the CDR3 is TGTGCCAGCACCACAGGTACAGATACGCAGTATTTT. This gives the protein CASTTGTDTQYF.

The V and J genes are TRBV6-4 and TRBJ1-2; 7 bases align to TRBD1. Germline values: CDR1 MRHNA, CDR2 SNTAGT. V shed 6 bases and J 8 bases; nucleotides not matched to a gene: 9. The CDR3 totals 13 residues. The DNA for the CDR3 is TGTGCCAGCAGCCCGGACAGGTCGACCGGCTACACCTTC. Amino acid sequence: CASSPDRSTGYTF.

CDR3 sequence: CASSLPTDTQYF. The CDR3 DNA is TGCGCCAGCAGCCTGCCCACAGATACGCAGTATTTT. The chain has TRBV5-1 and TRBJ2-3; D is unresolved. Germline lookup yields CDR1 SGHRS and CDR2 YFSETQ. The germline V and J ends were trimmed by 4 bases and 2 bases, with 5 bases remaining between them. There are 12 residues in the CDR3.

The J gene is TRBJ1-5, the V gene TRBV19, with a possible D match to TRBD1 (5 bases). Germline V lookup: CDR1 LNHDA, CDR2 SQIVND (reference sequence). V dropped 9 bases and J dropped 6 bases, with 15 bases sitting between them. The CDR3 loop spans 13 amino acids. CDR3 sequence: CASNPQRGQPQHF. The CDR3 DNA follows: TGTGCCAGCAATCCGCAAAGGGGTCAGCCCCAGCATTTT.

J is TRBJ2-1 and V is TRBV19, with 13 bases fitting TRBD2. Germline CDR1 and CDR2: LNHDA and SQIVND (reference sequence). This CDR3 spans 16 amino acids. Trimming took 6 bases from V and 7 from J; bases not matched to a gene: 9. CDR3 coding DNA: TGTGCCAGTAGACCACTAGCGGGGGGGCCGAGGAATGAGCAGTTCTTC. It is translated as CASRPLAGGPRNEQFF.

The rearrangement joins TRBV12-3 or TRBV12-4 to TRBJ2-1; no clear D gene. With 2 bases removed from V and 9 bases from J, the gap between germline ends came to 5 bases. The CDR3 sequence is 11 residues long. As DNA, the CDR3 is TGTGCCAGCAGTTTACGGACTGAGCAGTTCTTC. Amino acid sequence: CASSLRTEQFF.

The genes are TRBV3-1 (or the pseudogene TRBV3-2) and TRBJ2-5, with TRBD2 identical over 11 bases. V shed 1 base, J shed 1 base, and the junction held 8 bases outside the gene matches. The CDR3 loop spans 18 amino acids. The germline CDR1 and CDR2 sequences are LGHDT and YNNKEL (reference sequence). This chain's CDR3 is CASSQGASGTSGQETQYF. The CDR3 DNA sequence: TGTGCCAGCAGCCAAGGAGCCTCCGGGACTAGCGGCCAAGAGACCCAGTACTTC.

This chain links TRBV6-5 with TRBJ1-2; possibly TRBD1 for D (6 bases). This CDR3 comprises 16 residues. Germline-derived CDR1 and CDR2 are MNHEY and SVGAGI. The V end was cut by 0 bases, the J end by 5 bases, with 16 bases between. In DNA, the CDR3 is TGTGCCAGCAGTTACTCGCCAGGGACACTTCAATATGGCTACACCTTC. Translation gives CASSYSPGTLQYGYTF.

This clone has a single count. Other DNA sequences in the sample encode the same CDR3. The V and J genes are TRBV19 and TRBJ1-3, with D unclear. CDR1 and CDR2 (germline): LNHDA, SQIVND (reference sequence). The ends were cut back, 3 bases at V and 3 bases at J, with 9 bases in the middle. CDR3 length: 14 amino acids. CDR3 amino acids: CASSIATGGNTIYF. The DNA for the CDR3 is TGTGCCAGTAGTATCGCTACGGGTGGAAACACCATATATTTT. The full variable domain, rest sourced from reference TRBV19 and TRBJ1-3, is DGGITQSPKYLFRKEGQNVTLSCEQNLNHDAMYWYRQDPGQGLRLIYYSQIVNDFQKGDIAEGYSVSREKKESFPLTVTSAQKNPTAFYLCASSIATGGNTIYFGEGSWLTVV.

This rearrangement joins TRBV30 to TRBJ2-1, with 12 bases matching TRBD2. V shed 2 bases and J 9 bases; nucleotides not matched to a gene: 8. The germline V gene has CDR1 GTSNPN and CDR2 SVGIG (reference sequence). This CDR3 has 15 amino acids. The CDR3 DNA reads TGTGCCTGGAGTTCTCAGTCACTAGCGGGAGGTGAGCAGTTCTTC. Its protein product is CAWSSQSLAGGEQFF.

The genes are TRBV19 and TRBJ2-1; D might be TRBD2 (6 bases). This CDR3 has 14 amino acids. Germline V lookup: CDR1 LNHDA, CDR2 SQIVND (reference sequence). V lost 4 bases and J lost 3, with 10 bases in between. The CDR3 nucleotides read TGTGCCAGTAGTAAGGGCGGGAACTACAATGAGCAGTTCTTC. Its translation: CASSKGGNYNEQFF.

The CDR3 DNA reads as TGTGCCACCTCATCCACTAAGGACATTCAGTACTTC. Residues: CATSSTKDIQYF. The V gene is TRBV10-3, the J gene TRBJ2-4; D gene unclear. CDR3 length: 12 amino acids. CDR1 and CDR2 (germline): ENHRY, SYGVKD. V lost 10 bases, J lost 8 bases, and 15 bases lay in between.

This clone was found a few times. This CDR3 reads CASSSNRGLGNTIYF. DNA for the CDR3: TGTGCCAGCAGCTCAAACAGGGGGTTAGGAAACACCATATATTTT. The chain uses TRBV7-9 and TRBJ1-3; TRBD1 agrees at 8 bases. Per germline, CDR1 SEHNR and CDR2 FQNEAQ (reference sequence). Germline trimming cut 4 bases from V and 4 bases from J; bases unmatched to any gene: 6. The CDR3 runs to 15 residues.